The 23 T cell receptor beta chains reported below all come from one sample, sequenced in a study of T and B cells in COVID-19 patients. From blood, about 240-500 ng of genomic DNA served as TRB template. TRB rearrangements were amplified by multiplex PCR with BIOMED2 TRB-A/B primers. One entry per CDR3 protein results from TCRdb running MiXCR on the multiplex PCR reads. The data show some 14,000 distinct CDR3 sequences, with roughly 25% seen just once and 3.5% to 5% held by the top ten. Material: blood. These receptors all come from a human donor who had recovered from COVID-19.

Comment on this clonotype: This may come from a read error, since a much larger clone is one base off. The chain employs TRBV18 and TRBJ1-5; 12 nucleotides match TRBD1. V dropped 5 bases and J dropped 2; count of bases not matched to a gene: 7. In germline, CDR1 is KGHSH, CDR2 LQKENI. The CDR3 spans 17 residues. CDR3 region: CASSWDRGRRGNQPQHF. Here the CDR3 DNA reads TGTGCCAGCTCATGGGACAGGGGGCGACGGGGCAATCAGCCCCAGCATTTT.

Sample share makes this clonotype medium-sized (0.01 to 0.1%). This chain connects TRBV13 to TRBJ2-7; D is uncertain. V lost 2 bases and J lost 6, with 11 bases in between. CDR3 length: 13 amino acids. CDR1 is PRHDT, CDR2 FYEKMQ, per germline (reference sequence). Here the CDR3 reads CASSLSLSGEQYF. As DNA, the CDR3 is TGTGCCAGCAGCTTAAGCCTCTCTGGCGAGCAGTACTTC.

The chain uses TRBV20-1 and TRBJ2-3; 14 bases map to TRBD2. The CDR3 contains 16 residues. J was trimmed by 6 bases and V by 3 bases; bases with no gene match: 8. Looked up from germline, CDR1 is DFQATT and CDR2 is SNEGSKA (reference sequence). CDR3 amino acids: CSARDPTSGREDTQYF. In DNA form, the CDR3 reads TGCAGTGCTAGGGATCCGACTAGCGGGAGGGAGGATACGCAGTATTTT.

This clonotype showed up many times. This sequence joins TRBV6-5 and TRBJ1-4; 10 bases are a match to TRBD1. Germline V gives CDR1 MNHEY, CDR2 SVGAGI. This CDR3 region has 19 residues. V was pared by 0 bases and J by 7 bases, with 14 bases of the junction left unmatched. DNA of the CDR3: TGTGCCAGCAGTTACTCAGGGGTCCCCGGGACAGGGGAAGGTGAAAAACTGTTTTTT. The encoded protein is CASSYSGVPGTGEGEKLFF.

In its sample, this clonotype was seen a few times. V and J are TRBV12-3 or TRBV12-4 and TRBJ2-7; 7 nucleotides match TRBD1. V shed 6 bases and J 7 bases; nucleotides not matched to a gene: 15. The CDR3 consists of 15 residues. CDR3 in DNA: TGTGCCAGCAGGCCTGGACAGGACTCGTTGAGAGAGCAGTACTTC. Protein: CASRPGQDSLREQYF.

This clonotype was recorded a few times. CDR3 sequence: CASSKGQGAWIEQFF. The CDR3 DNA sequence: TGTGCCAGCAGCAAAGGGCAGGGGGCTTGGATTGAGCAGTTCTTC. V is TRBV7-9 and J is TRBJ2-1; 8 bases line up with TRBD1. The CDR3 consists of 15 residues. Germline CDR1 and CDR2: SEHNR and FQNEAQ (reference sequence). Losses at the gene ends were 5 bases for V and 9 bases for J; bases not matched to a gene: 12.

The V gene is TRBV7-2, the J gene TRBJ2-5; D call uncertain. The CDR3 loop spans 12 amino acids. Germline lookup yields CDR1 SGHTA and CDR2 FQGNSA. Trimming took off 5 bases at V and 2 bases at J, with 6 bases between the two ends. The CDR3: CASSRVQETQYF. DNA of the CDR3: TGTGCCAGCAGCCGCGTTCAAGAGACCCAGTACTTC.

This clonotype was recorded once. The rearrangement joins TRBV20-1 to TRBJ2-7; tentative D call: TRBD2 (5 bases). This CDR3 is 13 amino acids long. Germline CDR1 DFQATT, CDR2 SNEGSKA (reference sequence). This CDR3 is CRQKAETTFAQYF. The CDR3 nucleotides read TGCAGGCAAAAGGCGGAGACTACGTTTGCGCAGTACTTC.

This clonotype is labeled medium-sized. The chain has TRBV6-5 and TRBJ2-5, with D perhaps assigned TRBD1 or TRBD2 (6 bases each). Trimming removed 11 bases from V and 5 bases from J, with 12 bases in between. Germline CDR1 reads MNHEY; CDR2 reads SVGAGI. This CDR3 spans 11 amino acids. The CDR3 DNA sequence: TGTGCCGAGGGGGGCCGGGAGACCCAGTACTTC. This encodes CAEGGRETQYF.

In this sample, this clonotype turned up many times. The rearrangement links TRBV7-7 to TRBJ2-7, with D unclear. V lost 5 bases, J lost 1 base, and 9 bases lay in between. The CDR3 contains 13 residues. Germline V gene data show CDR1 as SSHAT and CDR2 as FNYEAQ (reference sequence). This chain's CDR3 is CASSPSQSYEQYF. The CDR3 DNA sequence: TGTGCCAGCAGCCCCTCCCAATCCTACGAGCAGTACTTC.

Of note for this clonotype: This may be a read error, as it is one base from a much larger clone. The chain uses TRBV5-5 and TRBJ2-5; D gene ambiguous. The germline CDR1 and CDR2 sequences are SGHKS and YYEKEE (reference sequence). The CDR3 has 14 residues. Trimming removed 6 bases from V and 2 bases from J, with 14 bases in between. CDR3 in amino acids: CASTTGTVQETQYF. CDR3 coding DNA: TGTGCCAGCACCACGGGTACGGTACAAGAGACCCAGTACTTC.

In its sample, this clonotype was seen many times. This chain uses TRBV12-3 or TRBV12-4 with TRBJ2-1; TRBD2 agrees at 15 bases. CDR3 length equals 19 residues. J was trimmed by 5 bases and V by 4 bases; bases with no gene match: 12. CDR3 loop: CASSSMGGGLAGGHNEQFF. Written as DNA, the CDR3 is TGTGCCAGCAGTTCCATGGGCGGGGGACTAGCGGGGGGACACAATGAGCAGTTCTTC.

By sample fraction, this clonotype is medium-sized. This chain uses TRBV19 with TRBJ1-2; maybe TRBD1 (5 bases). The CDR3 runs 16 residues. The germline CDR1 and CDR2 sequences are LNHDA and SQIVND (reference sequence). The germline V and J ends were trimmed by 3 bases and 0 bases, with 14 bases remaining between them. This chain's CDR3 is CASSMGPPAANYGYTF. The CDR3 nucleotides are TGTGCCAGTAGTATGGGACCCCCCGCAGCTAACTATGGCTACACCTTC. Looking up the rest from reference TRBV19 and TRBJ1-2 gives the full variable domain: DGGITQSPKYLFRKEGQNVTLSCEQNLNHDAMYWYRQDPGQGLRLIYYSQIVNDFQKGDIAEGYSVSREKKESFPLTVTSAQKNPTAFYLCASSMGPPAANYGYTFGSGTRLTVV.

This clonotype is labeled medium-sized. CDR3 coding DNA: TGTGCCAGTAGTATGCGTCCGGGGAACCAAGAGACCCAGTACTTC. Translation: CASSMRPGNQETQYF. The genes are TRBV19 and TRBJ2-5, with D perhaps TRBD2 (5 bases). This CDR3 comprises 15 residues. Trimming left V 3 bases short and J 0 bases short, with 11 bases between. In germline, CDR1 is LNHDA, CDR2 SQIVND (reference sequence).

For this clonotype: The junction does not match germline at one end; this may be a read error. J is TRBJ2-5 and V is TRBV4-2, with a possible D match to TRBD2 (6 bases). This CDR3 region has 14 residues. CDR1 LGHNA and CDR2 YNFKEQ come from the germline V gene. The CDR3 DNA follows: TGCGCCAGCAGCCAAGGAAAGGGAGGAGAGACCCAGTACTTC. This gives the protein CASSQGKGGETQYF.

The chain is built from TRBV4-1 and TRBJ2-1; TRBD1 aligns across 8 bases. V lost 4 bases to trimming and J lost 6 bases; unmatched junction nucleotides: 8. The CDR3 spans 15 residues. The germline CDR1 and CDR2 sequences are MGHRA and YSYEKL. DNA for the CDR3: TGCGCCAGCAGCCCTTGGACAGGGTTTCGCAATGAGCAGTTCTTC. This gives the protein CASSPWTGFRNEQFF.

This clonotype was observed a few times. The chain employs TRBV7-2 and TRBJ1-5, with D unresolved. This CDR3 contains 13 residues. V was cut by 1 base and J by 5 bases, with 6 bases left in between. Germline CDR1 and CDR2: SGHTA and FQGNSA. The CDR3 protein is CASSLVGHQPQHF. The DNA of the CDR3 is TGTGCCAGCAGCTTAGTCGGTCATCAGCCCCAGCATTTT. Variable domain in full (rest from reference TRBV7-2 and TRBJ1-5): GAGVSQSPSNKVTEKGKDVELRCDPISGHTALYWYRQSLGQGLEFLIYFQGNSAPDKSGLPSDRFSAERTGGSVSTLTIQRTQQEDSAVYLCASSLVGHQPQHFGDGTRLSIL.

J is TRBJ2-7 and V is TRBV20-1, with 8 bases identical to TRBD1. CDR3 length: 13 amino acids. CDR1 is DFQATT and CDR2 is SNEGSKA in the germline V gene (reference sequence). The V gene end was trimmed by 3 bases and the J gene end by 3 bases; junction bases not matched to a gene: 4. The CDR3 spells CSARADRGYEQYF. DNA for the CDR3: TGCAGTGCTAGGGCTGACAGGGGCTACGAGCAGTACTTC.

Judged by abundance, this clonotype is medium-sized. CDR3: CASRISGSPVEQYF. CDR3 coding DNA: TGTGCCAGCAGAATATCCGGGAGCCCTGTCGAGCAGTACTTC. The V gene is TRBV6-1, the J gene TRBJ2-7; TRBD2 might be the D (6 bases). Between the trimmed V and J ends, which lost 6 bases and 6 bases, there was a span of 18 bases. CDR1 is MNHNS, CDR2 SASEGT, per germline. The CDR3 extends over 14 amino acids.

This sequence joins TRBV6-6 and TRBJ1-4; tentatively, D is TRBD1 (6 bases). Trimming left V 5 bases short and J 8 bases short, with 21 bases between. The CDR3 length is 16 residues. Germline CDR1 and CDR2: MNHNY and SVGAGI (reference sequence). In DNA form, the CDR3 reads TGTGCCAGCAGTCCCCTCCCGAGCAGGGGTGGCGAAAAACTGTTTTTT. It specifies CASSPLPSRGGEKLFF.

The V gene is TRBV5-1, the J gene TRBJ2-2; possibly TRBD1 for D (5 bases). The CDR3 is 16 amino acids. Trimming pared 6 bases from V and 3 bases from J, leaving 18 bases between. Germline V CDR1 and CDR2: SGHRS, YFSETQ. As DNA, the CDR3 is TGCGCCAGCACACGGTCCCTTGTCAGGGACACCGGGGAGCTGTTTTTT. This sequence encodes CASTRSLVRDTGELFF.

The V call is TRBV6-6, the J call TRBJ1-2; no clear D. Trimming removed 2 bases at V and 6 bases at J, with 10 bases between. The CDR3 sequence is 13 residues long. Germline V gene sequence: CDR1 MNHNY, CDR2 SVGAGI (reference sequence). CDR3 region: CASSYVGANGYTF. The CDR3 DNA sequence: TGTGCCAGCAGTTACGTGGGTGCTAATGGCTACACCTTC.

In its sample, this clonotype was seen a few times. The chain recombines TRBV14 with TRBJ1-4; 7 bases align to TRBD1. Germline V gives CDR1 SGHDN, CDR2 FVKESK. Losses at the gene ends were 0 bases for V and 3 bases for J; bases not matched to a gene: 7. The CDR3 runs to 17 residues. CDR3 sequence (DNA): TGTGCCAGCAGCCAAGATCGGAGGGGGCGGTCTAATGAAAAACTGTTTTTT. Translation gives CASSQDRRGRSNEKLFF.